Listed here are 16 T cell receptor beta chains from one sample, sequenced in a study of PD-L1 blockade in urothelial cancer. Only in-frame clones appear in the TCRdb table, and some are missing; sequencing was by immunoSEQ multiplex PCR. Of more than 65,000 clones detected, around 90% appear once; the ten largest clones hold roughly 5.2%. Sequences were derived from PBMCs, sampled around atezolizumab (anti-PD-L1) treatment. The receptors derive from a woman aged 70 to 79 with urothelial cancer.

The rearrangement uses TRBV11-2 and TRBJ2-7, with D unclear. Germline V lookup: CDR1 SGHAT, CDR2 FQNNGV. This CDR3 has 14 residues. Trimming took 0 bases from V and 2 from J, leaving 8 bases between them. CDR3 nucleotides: TGTGCCAGCAGCTTAGACAGGAACCCCTACGAGCAGTACTTC. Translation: CASSLDRNPYEQYF.

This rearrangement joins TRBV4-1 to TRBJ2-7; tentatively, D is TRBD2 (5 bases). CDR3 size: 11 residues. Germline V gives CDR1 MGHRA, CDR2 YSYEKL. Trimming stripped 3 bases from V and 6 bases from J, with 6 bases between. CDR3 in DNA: TGCGCCAGCAGCCAGGACTCCGAGCAGTACTTC. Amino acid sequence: CASSQDSEQYF.

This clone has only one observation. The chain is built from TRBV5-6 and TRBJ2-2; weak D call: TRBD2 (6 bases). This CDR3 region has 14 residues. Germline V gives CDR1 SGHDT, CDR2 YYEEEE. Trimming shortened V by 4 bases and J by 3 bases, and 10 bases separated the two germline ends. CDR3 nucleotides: TGTGCCAGCAGCGGCGGGGTCTACACCGGGGAGCTGTTTTTT. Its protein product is CASSGGVYTGELFF.

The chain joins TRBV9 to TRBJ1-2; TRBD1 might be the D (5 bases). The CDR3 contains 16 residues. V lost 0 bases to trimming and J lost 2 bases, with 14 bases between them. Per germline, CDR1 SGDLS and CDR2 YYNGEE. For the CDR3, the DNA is TGTGCCAGCAGCGTAGCGCCAGGGCCTTTGAACTATGGCTACACCTTC. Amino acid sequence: CASSVAPGPLNYGYTF.

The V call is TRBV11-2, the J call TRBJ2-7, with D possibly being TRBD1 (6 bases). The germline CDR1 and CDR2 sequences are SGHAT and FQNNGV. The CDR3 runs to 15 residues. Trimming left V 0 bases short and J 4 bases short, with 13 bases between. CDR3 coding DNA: TGTGCCAGCAGCTTAGAACAGGGCCAAACGTACGAGCAGTACTTC. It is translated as CASSLEQGQTYEQYF.

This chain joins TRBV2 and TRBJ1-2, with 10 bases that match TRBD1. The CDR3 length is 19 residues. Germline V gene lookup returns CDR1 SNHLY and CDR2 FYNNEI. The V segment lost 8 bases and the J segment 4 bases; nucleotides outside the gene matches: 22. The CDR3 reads CASLEGMGIRDRGLYGYTF. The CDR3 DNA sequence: TGTGCCAGCCTGGAGGGTATGGGGATACGGGACAGGGGACTCTATGGCTACACCTTC.

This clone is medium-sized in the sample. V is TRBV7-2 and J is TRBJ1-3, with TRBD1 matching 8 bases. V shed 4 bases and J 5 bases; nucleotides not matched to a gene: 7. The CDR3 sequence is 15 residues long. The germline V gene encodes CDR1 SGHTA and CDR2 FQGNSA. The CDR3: CASSSNRGARNTIYF. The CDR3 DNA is TGTGCCAGCAGCTCCAACAGGGGGGCAAGAAACACCATATATTTT.

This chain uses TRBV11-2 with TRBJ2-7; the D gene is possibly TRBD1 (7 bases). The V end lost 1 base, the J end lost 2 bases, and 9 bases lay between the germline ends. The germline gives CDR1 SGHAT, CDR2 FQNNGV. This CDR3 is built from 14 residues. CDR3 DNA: TGTGCCAGCAGCTTAGCAGGGGGGACCTACGAGCAGTACTTC. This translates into CASSLAGGTYEQYF.

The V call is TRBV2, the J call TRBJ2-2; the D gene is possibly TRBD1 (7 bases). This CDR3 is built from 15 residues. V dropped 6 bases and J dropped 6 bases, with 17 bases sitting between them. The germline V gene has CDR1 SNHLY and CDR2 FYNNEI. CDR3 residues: CASRVFQGGSGELFF. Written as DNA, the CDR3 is TGTGCCAGCAGGGTCTTCCAGGGGGGTTCCGGGGAGCTGTTTTTT.

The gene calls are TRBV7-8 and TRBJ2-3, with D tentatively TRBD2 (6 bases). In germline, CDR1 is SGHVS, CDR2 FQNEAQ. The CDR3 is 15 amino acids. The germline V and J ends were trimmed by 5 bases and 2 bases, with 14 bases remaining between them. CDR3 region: CASSLRTITTDTQYF. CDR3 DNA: TGTGCCAGCAGCCTAAGGACTATAACCACAGATACGCAGTATTTT.

CDR3 sequence reads: CASRLDRALSYEQYF. The CDR3 DNA is TGTGCCAGCAGGCTCGACAGGGCCCTCTCCTACGAGCAGTACTTC. This sequence joins TRBV27 and TRBJ2-7, with 7 nucleotides matching TRBD1. Germline trimming cut 6 bases from V and 0 bases from J; bases unmatched to any gene: 8. This CDR3 comprises 15 residues. Looked up from germline, CDR1 is MNHEY and CDR2 is SMNVEV (reference sequence).

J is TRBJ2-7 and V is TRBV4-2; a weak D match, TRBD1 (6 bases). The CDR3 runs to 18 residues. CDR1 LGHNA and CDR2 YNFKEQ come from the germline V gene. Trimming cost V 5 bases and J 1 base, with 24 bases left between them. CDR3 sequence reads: CASSKPGHRDPLSYEQYF. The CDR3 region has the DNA TGTGCCAGCAGCAAACCGGGACATCGGGACCCATTATCCTACGAGCAGTACTTC.

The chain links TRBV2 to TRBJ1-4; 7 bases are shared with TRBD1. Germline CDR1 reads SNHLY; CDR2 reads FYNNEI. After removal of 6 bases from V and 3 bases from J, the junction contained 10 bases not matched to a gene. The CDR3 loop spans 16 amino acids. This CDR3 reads CASRVTTQGSNEKLFF. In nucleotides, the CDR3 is TGTGCCAGCAGGGTAACAACACAGGGGTCTAATGAAAAACTGTTTTTT.

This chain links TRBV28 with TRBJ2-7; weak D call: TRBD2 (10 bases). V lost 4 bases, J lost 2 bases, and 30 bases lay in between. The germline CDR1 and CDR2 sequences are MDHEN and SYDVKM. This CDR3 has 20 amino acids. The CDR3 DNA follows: TGTGCCAGCAGTTACACTCCGGGACAGGGAAGACTAGCGGGCACCTACGAGCAGTACTTC. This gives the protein CASSYTPGQGRLAGTYEQYF.

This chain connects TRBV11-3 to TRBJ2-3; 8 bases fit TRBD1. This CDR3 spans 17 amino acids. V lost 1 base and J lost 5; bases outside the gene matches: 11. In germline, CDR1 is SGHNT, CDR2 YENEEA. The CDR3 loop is CASSLGGPDRDGDTQYF. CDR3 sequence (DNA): TGTGCCAGCAGCTTAGGGGGCCCGGACAGGGATGGAGATACGCAGTATTTT.

The CDR3 nucleotides are TGCGCCAGCAGCCATTTTATCACACAGGGAAACTATGGCTACACCTTC. Protein sequence: CASSHFITQGNYGYTF. The rearrangement joins TRBV4-1 to TRBJ1-2, with a possible D match to TRBD1 (6 bases). Germline V gene data show CDR1 as MGHRA and CDR2 as YSYEKL. This CDR3 has 16 amino acids. V gave up 3 bases and J gave up 2 bases, with 16 bases separating them.